This TCR beta chain was observed in a study of OX40 agonist ivuxolimab in advanced cancers. Study at large: The dose-escalation group included hepatocellular carcinoma, melanoma, renal cell carcinoma and head and neck cancer. Males comprised about 78% of the group, whose mean age was approximately 62 years (range 23 to 79).

Measured with immunoSEQ multiplex PCR; TCRdb has only the in-frame clones, and not every one. Of 50,000 to 70,000 clones listed, approximately 87% are singletons. Findings and caveats of the study: Doses of 0.1 to 3.0 mg/kg were accompanied by clonal expansion of CD4+ and CD8+ blood T cells by week 6.

V was cut by 5 bases and J by 3 bases, with 7 bases left in between. CDR3 size: 12 residues. Germline V CDR1 and CDR2: LNHDA, SQIVND (reference sequence). Notes on this clone: Its antigen is currently unknown.

The chain joins TRBV19 to TRBJ2-5; D call uncertain. The specimen comprised CD4+ or CD8+ T cells sorted from blood, sampled in a trial of the OX40 agonist ivuxolimab. The source of this sequence is an adult with an advanced solid tumor such as melanoma, head and neck, liver or kidney cancer. DNA of the CDR3: TGTGCCAGTAGTGGAAACGAAGAGACCCAGTACTTC. This gives the protein CASSGNEETQYF.